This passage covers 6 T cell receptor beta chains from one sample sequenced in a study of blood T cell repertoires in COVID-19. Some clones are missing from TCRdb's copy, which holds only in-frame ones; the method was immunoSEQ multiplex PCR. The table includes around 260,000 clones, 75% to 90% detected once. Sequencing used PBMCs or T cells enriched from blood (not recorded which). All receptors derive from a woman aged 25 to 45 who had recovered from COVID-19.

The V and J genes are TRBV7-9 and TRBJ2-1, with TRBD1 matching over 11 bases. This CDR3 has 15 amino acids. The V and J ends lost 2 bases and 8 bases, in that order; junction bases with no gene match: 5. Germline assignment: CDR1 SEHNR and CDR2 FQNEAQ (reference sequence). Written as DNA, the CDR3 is TGTGCCAGCAGCTTAAGGGGACAGGGGGTCCATGAGCAGTTCTTC. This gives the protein CASSLRGQGVHEQFF. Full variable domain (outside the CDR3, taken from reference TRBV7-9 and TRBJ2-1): DTGVSQNPRHKITKRGQNVTFRCDPISEHNRLYWYRQTLGQGPEFLTYFQNEAQLEKSRLLSDRFSAERPKGSFSTLEIQRTEQGDSAMYLCASSLRGQGVHEQFFGPGTRLTVL.

DNA for the CDR3: TGTGCCAGCAGACCCCCCACTACCGGCTATGGCTACACCTTC. This gives the protein CASRPPTTGYGYTF. The rearrangement links TRBV2 to TRBJ1-2; D unresolved. In germline, CDR1 is SNHLY, CDR2 FYNNEI. The ends were cut back, 6 bases at V and 4 bases at J, with 15 bases in the middle. This CDR3 spans 14 amino acids.

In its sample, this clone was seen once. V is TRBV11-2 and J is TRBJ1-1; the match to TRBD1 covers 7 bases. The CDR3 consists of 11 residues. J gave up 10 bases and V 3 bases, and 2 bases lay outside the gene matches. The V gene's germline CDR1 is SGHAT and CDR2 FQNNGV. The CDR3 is CASSFRQGAFF. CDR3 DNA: TGTGCCAGCAGCTTCCGACAGGGAGCTTTCTTT.

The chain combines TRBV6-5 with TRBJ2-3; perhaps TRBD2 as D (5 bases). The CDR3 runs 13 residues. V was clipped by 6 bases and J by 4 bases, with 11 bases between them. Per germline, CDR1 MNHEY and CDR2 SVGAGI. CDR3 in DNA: TGTGCCAGCAGCTATGGGAGCGCAGATACGCAGTATTTT. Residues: CASSYGSADTQYF.

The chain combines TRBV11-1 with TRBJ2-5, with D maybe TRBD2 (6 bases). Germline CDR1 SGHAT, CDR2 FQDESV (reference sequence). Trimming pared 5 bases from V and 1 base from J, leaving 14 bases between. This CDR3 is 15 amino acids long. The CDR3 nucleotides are TGTGCCAGCAGCCCGTCGGGAGCGCCCCAAGAGACCCAGTACTTC. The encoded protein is CASSPSGAPQETQYF.

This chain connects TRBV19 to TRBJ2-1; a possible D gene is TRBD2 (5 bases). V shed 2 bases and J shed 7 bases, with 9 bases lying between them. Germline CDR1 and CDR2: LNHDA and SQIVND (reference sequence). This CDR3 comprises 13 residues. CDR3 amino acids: CASSISRVNEQFF. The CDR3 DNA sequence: TGTGCCAGTAGTATATCGAGGGTTAATGAGCAGTTCTTC.